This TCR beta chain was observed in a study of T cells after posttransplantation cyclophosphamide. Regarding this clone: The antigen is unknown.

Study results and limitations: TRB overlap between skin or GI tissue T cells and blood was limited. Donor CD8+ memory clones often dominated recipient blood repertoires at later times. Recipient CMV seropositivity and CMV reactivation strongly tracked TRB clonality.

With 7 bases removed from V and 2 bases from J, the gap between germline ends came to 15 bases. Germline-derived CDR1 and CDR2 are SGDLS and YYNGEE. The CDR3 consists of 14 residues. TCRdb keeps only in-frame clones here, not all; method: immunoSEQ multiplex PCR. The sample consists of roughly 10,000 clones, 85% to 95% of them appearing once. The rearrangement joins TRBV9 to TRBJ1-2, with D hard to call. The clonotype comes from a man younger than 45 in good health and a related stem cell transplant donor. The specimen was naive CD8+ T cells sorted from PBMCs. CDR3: CASGLSGTNYGYTF. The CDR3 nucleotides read TGTGCCAGCGGTCTCAGTGGCACAAACTATGGCTACACCTTC.